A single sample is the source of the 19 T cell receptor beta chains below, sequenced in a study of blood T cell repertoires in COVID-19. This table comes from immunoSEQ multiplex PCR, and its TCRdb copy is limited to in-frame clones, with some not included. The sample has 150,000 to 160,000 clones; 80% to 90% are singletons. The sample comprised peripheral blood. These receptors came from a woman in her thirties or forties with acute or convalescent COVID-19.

CDR3 sequence reads: CASSQQPNYGYTF. The CDR3 DNA is TGTGCCAGCAGCCAACAGCCTAACTATGGCTACACCTTC. This chain joins TRBV7-3 and TRBJ1-2; D remains ambiguous. CDR1 is SGHTA, CDR2 FQGTGA, per germline. Trimming took 5 bases from V and 0 from J, leaving 7 bases between them. This CDR3 spans 13 amino acids. The whole variable domain, filled in from reference TRBV7-3 and TRBJ1-2, reads GAGVSQTPSNKVTEKGKYVELRCDPISGHTALYWYRQSLGQGPEFLIYFQGTGAADDSGLPNDRFFAVRPEGSVSTLKIQRTERGDSAVYLCASSQQPNYGYTFGSGTRLTVV.

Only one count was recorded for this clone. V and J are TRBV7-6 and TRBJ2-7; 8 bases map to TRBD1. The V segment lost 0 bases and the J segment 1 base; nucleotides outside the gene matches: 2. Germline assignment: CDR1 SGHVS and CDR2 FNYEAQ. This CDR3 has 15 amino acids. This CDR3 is CASSLAGTGSYEQYF. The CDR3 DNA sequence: TGTGCCAGCAGCTTAGCTGGGACAGGATCCTACGAGCAGTACTTC.

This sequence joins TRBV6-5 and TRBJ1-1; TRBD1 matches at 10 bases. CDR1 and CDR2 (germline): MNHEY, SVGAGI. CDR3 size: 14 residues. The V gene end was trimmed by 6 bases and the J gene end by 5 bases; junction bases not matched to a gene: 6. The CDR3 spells CASRKDRGRTEAFF. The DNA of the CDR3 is TGTGCCAGCAGAAAAGACAGGGGGCGAACTGAAGCTTTCTTT.

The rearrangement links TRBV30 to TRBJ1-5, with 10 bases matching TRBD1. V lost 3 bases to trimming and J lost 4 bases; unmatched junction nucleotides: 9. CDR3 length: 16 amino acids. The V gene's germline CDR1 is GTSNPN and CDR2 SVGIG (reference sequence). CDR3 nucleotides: TGTGCCTGGAGCGGGACAGGGGAGAGTTGGAATCAGCCCCAGCATTTT. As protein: CAWSGTGESWNQPQHF.

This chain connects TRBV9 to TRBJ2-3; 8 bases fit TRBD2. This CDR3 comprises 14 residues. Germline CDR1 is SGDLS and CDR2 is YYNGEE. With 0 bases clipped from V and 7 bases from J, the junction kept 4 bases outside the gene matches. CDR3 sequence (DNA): TGTGCCAGCAGCGTAGGTTTAGCGGGAAATACGCAGTATTTT. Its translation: CASSVGLAGNTQYF.

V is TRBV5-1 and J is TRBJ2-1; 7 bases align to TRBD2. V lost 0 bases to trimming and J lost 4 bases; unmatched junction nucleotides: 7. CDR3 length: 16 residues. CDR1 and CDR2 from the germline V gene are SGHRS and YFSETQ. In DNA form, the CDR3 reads TGCGCCAGCAGCTTGGGTTCTTTTAGCGGGTACAATGAGCAGTTCTTC. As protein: CASSLGSFSGYNEQFF.

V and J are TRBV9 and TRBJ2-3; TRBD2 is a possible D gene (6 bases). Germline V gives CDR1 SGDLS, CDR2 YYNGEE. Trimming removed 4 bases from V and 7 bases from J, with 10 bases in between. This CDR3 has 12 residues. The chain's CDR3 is CASSPGGNTQYF. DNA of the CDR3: TGTGCCAGCAGCCCCGGCGGGAATACGCAGTATTTT.

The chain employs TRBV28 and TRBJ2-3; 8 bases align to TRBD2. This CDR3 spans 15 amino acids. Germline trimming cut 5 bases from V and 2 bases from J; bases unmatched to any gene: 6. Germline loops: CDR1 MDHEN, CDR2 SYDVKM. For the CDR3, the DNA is TGTGCCAGCAGTCATCGAGCGGGAGCCACAGATACGCAGTATTTT. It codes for CASSHRAGATDTQYF.

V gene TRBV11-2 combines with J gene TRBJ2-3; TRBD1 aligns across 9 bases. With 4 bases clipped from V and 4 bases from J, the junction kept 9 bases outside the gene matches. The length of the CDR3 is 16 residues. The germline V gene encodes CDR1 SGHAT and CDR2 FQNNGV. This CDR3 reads CASSSGTGYVADTQYF. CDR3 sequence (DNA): TGTGCCAGCAGCTCCGGGACAGGGTACGTTGCAGATACGCAGTATTTT.

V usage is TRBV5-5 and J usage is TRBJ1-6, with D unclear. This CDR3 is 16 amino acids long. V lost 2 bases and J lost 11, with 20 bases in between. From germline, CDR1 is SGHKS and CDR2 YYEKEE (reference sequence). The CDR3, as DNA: TGTGCCAGCAGCTTAGGCGGACGGAGGTTTGAAACACCCCTCCACTTT. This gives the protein CASSLGGRRFETPLHF.

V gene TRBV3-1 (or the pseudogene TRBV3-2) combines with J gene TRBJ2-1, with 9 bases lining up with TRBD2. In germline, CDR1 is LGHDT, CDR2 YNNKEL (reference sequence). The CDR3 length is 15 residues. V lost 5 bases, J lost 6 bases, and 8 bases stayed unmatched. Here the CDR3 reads CASSWGLATSNEQFF. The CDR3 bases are TGTGCCAGCAGCTGGGGACTAGCTACGAGCAATGAGCAGTTCTTC.

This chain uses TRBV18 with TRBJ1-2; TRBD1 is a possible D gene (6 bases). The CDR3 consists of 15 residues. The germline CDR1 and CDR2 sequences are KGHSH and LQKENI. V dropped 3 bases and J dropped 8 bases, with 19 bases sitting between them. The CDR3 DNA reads TGTGCCAGCTCACCGACGTTCGCAGGGGCGCGGGGCTACACCTTC. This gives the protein CASSPTFAGARGYTF.

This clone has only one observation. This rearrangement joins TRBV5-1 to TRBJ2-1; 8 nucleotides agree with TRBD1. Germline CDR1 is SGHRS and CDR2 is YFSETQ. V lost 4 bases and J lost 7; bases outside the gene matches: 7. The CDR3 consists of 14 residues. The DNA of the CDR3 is TGCGCCAGCAGCCTACGGACAGGGCTGAATGAGCAGTTCTTC. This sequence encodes CASSLRTGLNEQFF.

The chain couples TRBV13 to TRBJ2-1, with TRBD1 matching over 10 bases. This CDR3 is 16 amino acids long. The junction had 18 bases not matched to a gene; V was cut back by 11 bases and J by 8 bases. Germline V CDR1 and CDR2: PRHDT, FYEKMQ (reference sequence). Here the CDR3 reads CAGALRGTGEGHEQFF. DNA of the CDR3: TGTGCCGGGGCATTGCGTGGGACAGGGGAAGGACATGAGCAGTTCTTC.

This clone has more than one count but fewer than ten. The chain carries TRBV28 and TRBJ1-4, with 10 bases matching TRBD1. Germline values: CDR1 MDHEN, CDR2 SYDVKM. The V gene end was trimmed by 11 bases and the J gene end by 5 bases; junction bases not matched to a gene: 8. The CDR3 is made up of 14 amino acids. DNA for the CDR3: TGTGCCTCTGGGACAGGGGAACGGAATGAAAAACTGTTTTTT. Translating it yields CASGTGERNEKLFF.

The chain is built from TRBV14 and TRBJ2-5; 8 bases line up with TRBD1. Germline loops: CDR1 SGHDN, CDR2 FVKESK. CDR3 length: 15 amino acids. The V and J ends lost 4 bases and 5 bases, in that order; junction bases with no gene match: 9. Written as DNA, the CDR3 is TGTGCCAGCAGCCTAATCAGGGGGCCGTGGGAGACCCAGTACTTC. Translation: CASSLIRGPWETQYF.

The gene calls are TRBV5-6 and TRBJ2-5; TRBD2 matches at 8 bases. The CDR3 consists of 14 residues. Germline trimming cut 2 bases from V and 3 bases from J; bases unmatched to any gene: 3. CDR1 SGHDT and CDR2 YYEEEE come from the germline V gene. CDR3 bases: TGTGCCAGCAGCTTTCCGGGACTAGAAGAGACCCAGTACTTC. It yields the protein CASSFPGLEETQYF.

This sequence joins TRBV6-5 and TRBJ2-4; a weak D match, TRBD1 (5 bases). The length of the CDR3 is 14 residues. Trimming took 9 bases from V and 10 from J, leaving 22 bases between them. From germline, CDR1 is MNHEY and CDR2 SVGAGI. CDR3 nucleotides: TGTGCCAGTCAAGGGGCCCCGGGCAGTAAGATTCAGTACTTC. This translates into CASQGAPGSKIQYF.

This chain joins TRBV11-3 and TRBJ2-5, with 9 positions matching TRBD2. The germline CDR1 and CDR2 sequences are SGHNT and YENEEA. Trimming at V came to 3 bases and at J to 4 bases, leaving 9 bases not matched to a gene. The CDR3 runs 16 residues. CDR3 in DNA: TGTGCCAGCAGCTTGGGCGGGAGGGCCGTCGGAGAGACCCAGTACTTC. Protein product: CASSLGGRAVGETQYF.